This TCR beta chain was identified during a study of blood T cell repertoires in COVID-19. Looking at the study overall: Acute and convalescent COVID-19 specimens originated in the United States, Italy and Spain.

There are 16 residues in the CDR3. The germline gives CDR1 MNHEY, CDR2 SMNVEV (reference sequence). With V trimmed by 3 bases and J by 3 bases, 8 bases remained unmatched. In the source study's methods: Scientists estimated how many nucleated cells there were by amplifying reference gene primers. The table came from immunoSEQ multiplex PCR; TCRdb's copy has only in-frame clones and leaves some out. V and J calls and clone size are given by that table; D and trimming were obtained from the DNA. The data show about 150,000 clones, with about nine tenths seen just once and 2% to 2.5% held by the top ten.

The chain is built from TRBV27 and TRBJ1-1; TRBD1 matches 9 bases. Sequencing was performed on peripheral blood. This TCR came from a middle-aged man with active COVID-19. CDR3 loop: CASSLLRDRADTEAFF. The CDR3 DNA sequence: TGTGCCAGCAGTTTGCTTCGGGACAGGGCGGACACTGAAGCTTTCTTT.